This TCR beta chain was obtained from a study of cytomegalovirus exposure and HLA in healthy donors. The study ran its PCR with 60 Vbeta and 13 Jbeta primers. Sequencing was performed with immunoSEQ multiplex PCR; in TCRdb, only in-frame clones are kept and a portion is missing. The sample contains some 180,000 clones, just over 75% of which appear only once. The clonotype comes from a man younger than 40 in good health and CMV-seronegative. Sequenced input: PBMCs.

CDR3 nucleotides: TGCGCCAGCAGCTCGCCGGGACAGGGATACCAGCCCCAGCATTTT. Protein product: CASSSPGQGYQPQHF. This chain links TRBV4-1 with TRBJ1-5, with 9 positions matching TRBD1. Germline V gene data show CDR1 as MGHRA and CDR2 as YSYEKL. This CDR3 has 15 residues. Losses at the gene ends were 5 bases for V and 7 bases for J; bases not matched to a gene: 9.